This T cell receptor beta chain was identified during a study of T cells after yellow fever vaccination (dated 2019 in TCRdb). With respect to the entire study: The SMART-Seq v4 Ultra Low Input RNA kit was used to prepare libraries from fractions with low cell numbers. Two healthy male donors made up the cohort, one aged 18 to 30 years and the other aged 30 to 40 years. Blood was drawn at multiple timepoints before and after primary and secondary immunization, with bulk PBMC replicates and cell subsets isolated. To follow T-cell clones before and after primary and booster YFV17D yellow fever vaccination, bulk TCR alpha and beta repertoires were sequenced over time.

This clonotype was counted only a few times. Its antigen is unknown. No base quality values were provided; no much bigger clone lies one nucleotide off. Overall results and qualifications from the work: Compared with the primary T-cell response, the secondary T-cell response was weaker but faster, peaking on day 5 rather than day 15. Computational filtering was needed because FACS-sorted repertoires could contain abundant contaminating clonotypes from the bulk population. Most clones expanded after primary vaccination (roughly 96% of CD4 and approximately 90% of CD8) were re-detected after the booster, suggesting that broad memory maintenance occurred. A small fraction of clonotypes appeared in both the CD4 and CD8 compartments, likely as a result of convergent recombination. The study included only a couple of donors, which limits how far the findings can be generalized.

The meaning of the sample's treatment or condition label: live attenuated yellow fever vaccine strain. PBMCs were isolated from peripheral blood using a standard Ficoll-Paque protocol. CD4 and CD8 T-cell fractions were isolated with Dynabeads CD4 and CD8 positive selection kits. RNA was extracted with TriZol from bulk PBMCs, CD4 and CD8 fractions, and dextramer-positive and dextramer-negative fractions. TCR cDNA was made using 5'RACE template switching, a step that added a universal primer site and unique molecular identifiers. cDNA synthesis was primed from both the TCR alpha and TCR beta constant segments. Libraries were amplified in two PCR steps, with sample barcodes and sequencing adapters added in the second step. Sequencing of libraries was performed on Illumina HiSeq 2500 (2x100 bp) or NovaSeq (2x150 bp). For the original study's pipeline: MIGEC was used to demultiplex reads and collapse the reads into UMI consensus sequences, and MiXCR was used for V(D)J alignment. Using edgeR on replicate PBMC samples, clonotypes were called vaccine-responding if FDR was below 0.01 and the log2 fold change was above 5 up to day 15. Each bulk clonotype was labeled CD4 or CD8 based on which sequenced repertoire, CD4 or CD8, contained the clonotype at higher abundance. The public reads were quality trimmed at Q25 with fastp and then assembled into clones with MiXCR by TCRdb, keeping productive beta chains. A single entry per CDR3 protein holds the most common genes and DNA from its merged rows. TCRdb, rather than the study authors, made the V and J calls. Present in this sample are some 73,000 distinct CDR3 sequences, roughly 7.4% of which were seen just once. The biggest ten clones account for approximately 42% of the sample.

This specimen consisted of CD8+ T cells sorted from PBMCs, obtained on the day of the yellow fever booster vaccination. The TCR sequence derives from a man aged 25 to 45 who received the YFV17D yellow fever vaccine.

The sequenced DNA is TGTGCCAGCAGCTTAAGTTACGGGAGTAATGAAAAACTGTTTTTT. The translation is CASSLSYGSNEKLFF. This chain joins TRBV7-8 to TRBJ1-4; the D gene assignment is ambiguous. The CDR3 runs 15 amino acids, cysteine and phenylalanine included. The read is trimmed to its CDR3 DNA, 45 bases read in frame from base 1. The junction shows trimming of 2 bases on V and 4 bases on J, plus 11 bases between the germline ends. Looking up the germline V gene yields CDR1 SGHVS and CDR2 FQNEAQ. Full variable domain (CDR3 extended with the reference TRBV7-8 and TRBJ1-4 proteins): GAGVSQSPRYKVAKRGQDVALRCDPISGHVSLFWYQQALGQGPEFLTYFQNEAQLDKSGLPSDRFFAERPEGSVSTLKIQRTQQEDSAVYLCASSLSYGSNEKLFFGSGTQLSVL.